This record concerns one T cell receptor (beta chain) sequence. Its specificity is unknown. The record originates from a study of long-term antiretroviral therapy in people with HIV. Study-wide results and caveats: Clones showing expansion before ART dominated the repertoire at all time points. Researchers lacked any data on ART adherence, viral resistance or therapy changes. HIV repertoire CDR3 lengths ranged less widely than those of controls.

Trimming shortened V by 4 bases and J by 3 bases, and 17 bases separated the two germline ends. The germline CDR1 and CDR2 sequences are SGHKS and YYEKEE (reference sequence). The length of the CDR3 is 15 residues. Specimens held roughly 0.95-11 million cryopreserved PBMC prior to DNA extraction. Run at survey level, the immunoSEQ assay was version v3.0. Data came from immunoSEQ multiplex PCR; TCRdb stores just in-frame clones and leaves some out. The data show roughly 15,000 clones, approximately 72% seen once. The V call is TRBV5-5, the J call TRBJ2-7, with D possibly being TRBD1 (6 bases). The sequenced sample was unsorted PBMCs, obtained about 3.1 years after starting antiretroviral therapy. The clonotype originates from a woman aged 40 to 50 with HIV. The CDR3 spells CASSPTGSSSYEQYF. CDR3 nucleotide sequence: TGTGCCAGCAGCCCAACAGGGTCCTCGAGCTACGAGCAGTACTTC.